This entry lists 13 T cell receptor beta chains sequenced from one sample in a study of human T cells and chemical hapten exposure. In TCRdb, the RACE reads were re-called with MiXCR into one record per CDR3 protein. The repertoire holds about 380,000 distinct CDR3 sequences, with around 6% as singletons. Noted time point: patch test 2, 6 weeks after DPC sensitization. Treatment meaning: therapeutic diphenylcyclopropenone sensitization with weekly scalp DPC. The sample consisted of whole blood, taken in connection with sensitization to the hapten diphenylcyclopropenone (DPC). These receptors were taken from a woman aged 18-29 years with alopecia areata. Some clones in this sample may be carry-over from other donors' samples.

This clonotype was observed a handful of times. The rearrangement uses TRBV6-1 and TRBJ2-7; 9 bases line up with TRBD1. Germline trimming cut 8 bases from V and 4 bases from J; bases unmatched to any gene: 9. Germline lookup yields CDR1 MNHNS and CDR2 SASEGT. The CDR3 length is 14 residues. CDR3 sequence reads: CASCDRGYSYEQYF. CDR3 nucleotide sequence: TGTGCCAGCTGCGACAGGGGGTATTCTTACGAGCAGTACTTC.

This clonotype was seen ten or more times. The chain carries TRBV7-2 and TRBJ1-5; D is unresolved. V was trimmed by 3 bases and J by 9 bases, leaving 18 bases between them. This CDR3 is built from 15 residues. Germline values: CDR1 SGHTA, CDR2 FQGNSA. The CDR3 nucleotides are TGTGCCAGCAGCTTCGACATAGACGGACTTGGGCCCCAGCATTTT. Translated: CASSFDIDGLGPQHF. Together with reference TRBV7-2 and TRBJ1-5, the CDR3 gives the full variable domain: GAGVSQSPSNKVTEKGKDVELRCDPISGHTALYWYRQSLGQGLEFLIYFQGNSAPDKSGLPSDRFSAERTGGSVSTLTIQRTQQEDSAVYLCASSFDIDGLGPQHFGDGTRLSIL.

This clonotype was counted at least ten times. V is TRBV6-5 and J is TRBJ2-3, with D perhaps matching TRBD2 (7 bases). V was shortened by 6 bases and J by 4 bases, with 20 bases between the two germline ends. Germline CDR1 reads MNHEY; CDR2 reads SVGAGI. The length of the CDR3 is 16 residues. CDR3 in amino acids: CASREGGFLQSDTQYF. The CDR3 DNA reads as TGTGCCAGCAGGGAGGGGGGGTTTCTTCAATCAGATACGCAGTATTTT.

This clonotype occurred a few times. V is TRBV5-1 and J is TRBJ2-3; 8 bases agree with TRBD2. Germline loops: CDR1 SGHRS, CDR2 YFSETQ. J gave up 5 bases and V 7 bases, and 6 bases lay outside the gene matches. There are 13 residues in the CDR3. The CDR3 region has the DNA TGCGCCAGCTGGGGACTAGTAGGAGATACGCAGTATTTT. Protein: CASWGLVGDTQYF.

This clonotype has a count of ten or more. The V call is TRBV5-1, the J call TRBJ2-7; no definite D call. Trimming removed 0 bases at V and 4 bases at J, with 14 bases between. The CDR3 covers 15 residues. Germline-derived CDR1 and CDR2 are SGHRS and YFSETQ. The CDR3 loop reads CASSLDVRSLYEQYF. CDR3 DNA sequence: TGCGCCAGCAGCTTGGACGTCCGGTCCCTATACGAGCAGTACTTC.

The CDR3 sequence: CSARDLGTEAFF. The CDR3 DNA sequence: TGCAGTGCTAGAGATCTTGGCACTGAAGCTTTCTTT. J is TRBJ1-1 and V is TRBV20-1; D remains unclear. The germline V gene encodes CDR1 DFQATT and CDR2 SNEGSKA (reference sequence). V dropped 0 bases and J dropped 4 bases, with 6 bases sitting between them. The CDR3 contains 12 residues.

This clonotype was detected ten times or more. V is TRBV3-1 and J is TRBJ1-2; maybe TRBD1 (6 bases). The CDR3 sequence is 17 residues long. The V gene lost 0 bases and the J gene lost 2 bases, with 16 bases spanning the gap. Germline CDR1 is LGHDT and CDR2 is YNNKEL (reference sequence). CDR3 coding DNA: TGTGCCAGCAGCCAAGATCTTTTTCAGGGGCCGAACTATGGCTACACCTTC. The encoded protein is CASSQDLFQGPNYGYTF.

This chain joins TRBV29-1 and TRBJ2-5; D is possibly TRBD1 (6 bases). The germline V gene encodes CDR1 SQVTM and CDR2 ANQGSEA. The V end was cut by 7 bases, the J end by 2 bases, with 17 bases between. The CDR3 is 14 amino acids. The CDR3 nucleotides are TGCAGCGGGGGACCGGGACACACACAAGAGACCCAGTACTTC. This codes for CSGGPGHTQETQYF.

V is TRBV20-1 and J is TRBJ1-5; D gene unclear. V lost 5 bases and J lost 0, with 8 bases in between. In germline, CDR1 is DFQATT, CDR2 SNEGSKA (reference sequence). CDR3 length equals 13 residues. The CDR3 protein is CSACQNSNQPQHF. For the CDR3, the DNA is TGCAGTGCTTGTCAGAATAGCAATCAGCCCCAGCATTTT.

The chain carries TRBV25-1 and TRBJ1-2; D unclear. V lost 8 bases and J 2 bases, leaving 15 bases between the germline ends. The CDR3 sequence is 14 residues long. Germline values: CDR1 MGHDK, CDR2 SYGVNS. The CDR3 loop reads CASLPGGGNYGYTF. CDR3 nucleotides: TGTGCCAGCCTCCCTGGAGGCGGAAACTATGGCTACACCTTC.

This clonotype was seen ten or more times. This chain uses TRBV7-2 with TRBJ2-5, with D unresolved. Between the trimmed V and J ends, which lost 4 bases and 5 bases, there was a span of 5 bases. This CDR3 has 11 amino acids. Germline assignment: CDR1 SGHTA and CDR2 FQGNSA. CDR3 protein: CASSSSETQYF. The DNA for the CDR3 is TGTGCCAGCAGCTCCTCGGAGACCCAGTACTTC. Looking up the rest from reference TRBV7-2 and TRBJ2-5 gives the full variable domain: GAGVSQSPSNKVTEKGKDVELRCDPISGHTALYWYRQSLGQGLEFLIYFQGNSAPDKSGLPSDRFSAERTGGSVSTLTIQRTQQEDSAVYLCASSSSETQYFGPGTRLLVL.

This chain links TRBV7-9 with TRBJ1-2; no definite D call. Germline V gives CDR1 SEHNR, CDR2 FQNEAQ (reference sequence). V was clipped by 3 bases and J by 8 bases, with 10 bases between them. The CDR3 length is 12 residues. CDR3 region: CASSFPLKGYTF. For the CDR3, the DNA is TGTGCCAGCAGCTTTCCCCTAAAGGGCTACACCTTC.

The sample holds many counts of this clonotype. This chain connects TRBV6-2 or TRBV6-3 to TRBJ1-2; D not resolved. This CDR3 has 17 amino acids. Germline V gene data show CDR1 as MNHEY and CDR2 as SVGEGT. V was pared by 5 bases and J by 0 bases, with 19 bases between. The CDR3 loop reads CASSRILSAGTNYGYTF. CDR3 sequence (DNA): TGTGCCAGCAGTCGAATCCTCAGCGCAGGAACTAACTATGGCTACACCTTC.